The 4 T cell receptor beta chains given below trace back to one sample, sequenced in a study of cytomegalovirus exposure and HLA in healthy donors. Researchers ran the PCR with 60 Vbeta and 13 Jbeta primers. Sequencing used immunoSEQ multiplex PCR; TCRdb keeps in-frame clones, though not all of them. This sample has roughly 100,000 clones, with about 66% found just once. The sample was PBMCs. The source of these receptors is a boy aged 5 to 17 in good health and CMV-seropositive.

This clone showed up many times. The rearrangement links TRBV5-6 to TRBJ1-1; 8 positions agree with TRBD1. This CDR3 has 14 amino acids. Germline V gene sequence: CDR1 SGHDT, CDR2 YYEEEE. V shed 6 bases and J 1 base; nucleotides not matched to a gene: 5. The CDR3 loop is CASTIDRGNTEAFF. As DNA, the CDR3 is TGTGCCAGCACCATCGACAGGGGGAACACTGAAGCTTTCTTT.

In DNA, the CDR3 is TGTGCCAGCAGTGACCCCGGACTGTCCTACGAGCAGTACTTC. It specifies CASSDPGLSYEQYF. The V and J genes are TRBV6-1 and TRBJ2-7; weak D call: TRBD2 (5 bases). Trimming cost V 3 bases and J 1 base, with 10 bases left between them. The CDR3 length is 14 residues. CDR1 and CDR2 from the germline V gene are MNHNS and SASEGT.

This rearrangement joins TRBV30 to TRBJ2-7, with TRBD1 identical over 7 bases. The trim removed 3 bases at V and 7 bases at J, leaving 9 bases unmatched. The CDR3 is 13 residues long. Germline V CDR1 and CDR2: GTSNPN, SVGIG (reference sequence). The CDR3 loop is CAWRKKGAYEQYF. The CDR3 DNA follows: TGTGCCTGGAGAAAGAAGGGGGCTTATGAGCAGTACTTC.

This chain joins TRBV29-1 and TRBJ1-2; D gene uncertain. With 5 bases removed from V and 1 base from J, the gap between germline ends came to 14 bases. Germline V lookup: CDR1 SQVTM, CDR2 ANQGSEA. The CDR3 length is 14 residues. The CDR3 sequence: CSVRTWGDNYGYTF. CDR3 DNA sequence: TGCAGCGTTCGGACTTGGGGTGATAACTATGGCTACACCTTC.